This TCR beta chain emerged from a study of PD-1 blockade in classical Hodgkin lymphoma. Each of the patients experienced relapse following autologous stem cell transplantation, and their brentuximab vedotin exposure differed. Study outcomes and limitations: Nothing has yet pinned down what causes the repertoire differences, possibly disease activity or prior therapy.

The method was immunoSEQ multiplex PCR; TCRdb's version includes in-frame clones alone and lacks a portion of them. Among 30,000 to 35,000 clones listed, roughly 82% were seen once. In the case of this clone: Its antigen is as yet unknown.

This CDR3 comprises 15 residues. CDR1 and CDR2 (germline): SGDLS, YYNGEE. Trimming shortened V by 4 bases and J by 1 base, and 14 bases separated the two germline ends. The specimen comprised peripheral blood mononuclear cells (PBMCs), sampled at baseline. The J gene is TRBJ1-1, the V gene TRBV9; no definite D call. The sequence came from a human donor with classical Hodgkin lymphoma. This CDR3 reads CASSPRAGSNTEAFF. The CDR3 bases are TGTGCCAGCAGCCCGAGGGCCGGATCGAACACTGAAGCTTTCTTT.